This is a list of T cell receptor beta chains from one sample in a study of shared clonotypes between healthy human individuals. Clones were sequenced by immunoSEQ multiplex PCR, and TCRdb holds only the in-frame ones, with some missing. The data contain around 700,000 clones, 92% of them seen just once; the ten biggest clones take up 24%. Sequenced material: naive CD8+ T cells sorted from blood. The origin of the receptors is a young man in good health. Both conserved end residues are part of each CDR3. D genes are given only for firm matches. The listing skips clone size in some rows; elsewhere it reads once, few, many or a size class.

j_gene | d_gene | v_gene | abundance | CDR3nt | CDR3aa
TRBJ2-1 | NA | TRBV7-9 | NA | TGTGCCAGCAGCTCCGCGACTAATCATGAGCAGTTCTTC | CASSSATNHEQFF
TRBJ2-1 | TRBD1 | TRBV4-3 | NA | TGCGCCAGCAGCCAAGATCGTAAGACAGGGGTTACAGGGGGCCCCTACAATGAGCAGTTCTTC | CASSQDRKTGVTGGPYNEQFF
TRBJ2-7 | TRBD2 | TRBV10-3 | NA | TGTGCCATCAGTACGGGAGGGACAGCGGGACTAGCGGGAGTCTACGAGCAGTACTTC | CAISTGGTAGLAGVYEQYF
TRBJ1-1 | NA | TRBV19 | NA | TGTGCCAGTAGTGACAGATCTTCTAACACTGAAGCTTTCTTT | CASSDRSSNTEAFF
TRBJ2-7 | NA | TRBV9 | NA | TGTGCCAGCAGCCCAGGAGAGTACTACGAGCAGTACTTC | CASSPGEYYEQYF
TRBJ2-1 | NA | TRBV19 | once | TGTGCCAGTAGTATAGTAGGAGTTGCCTACAATGAGCAGTTCTTC | CASSIVGVAYNEQFF
TRBJ2-7 | NA | TRBV2 | NA | TGTGCCATCGGACCCCGTTCGGCAAACGAGCAGTACTTC | CAIGPRSANEQYF
TRBJ2-3 | TRBD1 | TRBV6-1 | NA | TGTGCCAGCAGTGCGCCGATTGACAGGGGGCAATATTTT | CASSAPIDRGQYF
TRBJ1-5 | NA | TRBV19 | NA | TGTGCCAGTAGTAAGGCTGGGATGGGTCAGCCCCAGCATTTT | CASSKAGMGQPQHF
TRBJ1-3 | NA | TRBV7-2 | NA | TGTGCCAGCAGCTTAAGGCTTATGGCGGACACCATATATTTT | CASSLRLMADTIYF
TRBJ2-7 | TRBD2 | TRBV27 | once | TGTGCCAGCAGTTGGTTCGGCGGGAGCTCCTACGAGCAGTACTTC | CASSWFGGSSYEQYF
TRBJ2-3 | TRBD2 | TRBV5-5 | NA | TGTGCCAGCAGCTCAGTCCCGGGACTAGCGGGAGCAGATACGCAGTATTTT | CASSSVPGLAGADTQYF
TRBJ1-1 | NA | TRBV9 | NA | TGTGCCAGCAGCGTAGTGCCAGAACGACCGGGGATGAACACTGAAGCTTTCTTT | CASSVVPERPGMNTEAFF
TRBJ2-1 | TRBD2 | TRBV9 | NA | TGTGCCAGCAGCTTGACCGGGACTAGCGGGTACTCCTACAATGAGCAGTTCTTC | CASSLTGTSGYSYNEQFF
TRBJ2-1 | NA | TRBV7-2 | NA | TGTGCCAGCAGCTTAGACCCCAATGAGCAGTTCTTC | CASSLDPNEQFF
TRBJ2-7 | TRBD1 | TRBV7-9 | few | TGTGCCAGCAGCTTGGGACAGTCACCCTACGAGCAGTACTTC | CASSLGQSPYEQYF
TRBJ2-4 | NA | TRBV6-5 | once | TGTGCCAGCAGTTCCTCAGGGGTGTACATTCAGTACTTC | CASSSSGVYIQYF
TRBJ2-7 | TRBD1 | TRBV2 | NA | TGTGCCAGCAGTGTGAAAGGGACAGGGGAGTTGACAGTGCCCTACGAGCAGTACTTC | CASSVKGTGELTVPYEQYF
TRBJ2-2 | TRBD2 | TRBV11-2 | NA | TGTGCCAGCAGCTCTCCTGGCGGGAGGGGGGTCGGGGAGCTGTTTTTT | CASSSPGGRGVGELFF
TRBJ2-3 | NA | TRBV28 | NA | TGTGCCAGCAGTTTAATGAACACAGATACGCAGTATTTT | CASSLMNTDTQYF
TRBJ2-1 | TRBD2 | TRBV6-4 | many | TGTGCCAGCAGCCCAGCGGAGCGGGAGGCTGTGAATGAGCAGTTCTTC | CASSPAEREAVNEQFF
TRBJ2-5 | NA | TRBV7-9 | NA | TGTGCCAGCAGCCATGAAAACGAAGAGACCCAGTACTTC | CASSHENEETQYF
TRBJ1-1 | NA | TRBV5-1 | NA | TGCGCCAGCAGCTTGGATGGGGACACAACTGAAGCTTTCTTT | CASSLDGDTTEAFF
TRBJ2-7 | NA | TRBV27 | NA | TGTGCCAGCAGTTTAATGGGTCAGCGAGGCTCCTACGAGCAGTACTTC | CASSLMGQRGSYEQYF
TRBJ1-4 | NA | TRBV9 | few | TGTGCCAGCAGCGTAGACACAGGAGTGGGCGAAAAACTGTTTTTT | CASSVDTGVGEKLFF
TRBJ2-3 | NA | TRBV7-7 | NA | TGTGCTAGCAGCCCCGGACTATTCGTGGATACGCAGTATTTT | CASSPGLFVDTQYF
TRBJ2-1 | NA | TRBV5-1 | NA | TGCGCCAGCAGCCCTACAGGGAGCTCCTACAATGAGCAGTTCTTC | CASSPTGSSYNEQFF
TRBJ1-4 | NA | TRBV27 | NA | TGTGCCAGCAGTTTATTCTCTTATGAAAAACTGTTTTTT | CASSLFSYEKLFF
TRBJ2-2 | NA | TRBV28 | NA | TGTGCCAGCATGAGCCCGGGTTTGAACACCGGGGAGCTGTTTTTT | CASMSPGLNTGELFF
TRBJ1-1 | NA | TRBV29-1 | NA | TGCAGCGCCGTCGAGGTGAACACTGAAGCTTTCTTT | CSAVEVNTEAFF
TRBJ1-3 | NA | TRBV28 | NA | TGTGCCAGCACTATGGGGGACTCCTCTGGAAACACCATATATTTT | CASTMGDSSGNTIYF
TRBJ2-1 | NA | TRBV6-4 | NA | TGTGCCAGCCAGGGTACGGGAGTTAATGAGCAGTTCTTC | CASQGTGVNEQFF
TRBJ2-2 | NA | TRBV29-1 | NA | TGCAGCGTTTACAGGACCGGGGAGCTGTTTTTT | CSVYRTGELFF
TRBJ2-7 | NA | TRBV7-8 | NA | TGTGCCAGCAGCGCATCGAGGCGGGTAGGGGAAGCCTACGAGCAGTACTTC | CASSASRRVGEAYEQYF
TRBJ2-3 | TRBD1 | TRBV7-9 | NA | TGTGCCAGCAGCTTAGGGACAGGGGCCTTAGATACGCAGTATTTT | CASSLGTGALDTQYF
TRBJ2-7 | NA | TRBV7-9 | NA | TGTGCCAGCAGCACATCGAGGGGGGTCTCCTACGAGCAGTACTTC | CASSTSRGVSYEQYF
TRBJ1-5 | NA | TRBV19 | NA | TGTGCCAGTGGCCCGACGGGACACAATCAGCCCCAGCATTTT | CASGPTGHNQPQHF
TRBJ2-5 | NA | TRBV5-1 | NA | TGCGCCAGCAGCAACGGAGGCGTACAAGAGACCCAGTACTTC | CASSNGGVQETQYF
TRBJ2-7 | TRBD1 | TRBV7-9 | NA | TGTGCCAGCAGCGCCCGGGACAGGGGGACGGGGGAGCAGTACTTC | CASSARDRGTGEQYF
TRBJ2-7 | TRBD2 | TRBV29-1 | NA | TGCAGCGTTGAACTAGCGGGAGCCTACGAGCAGTACTTC | CSVELAGAYEQYF